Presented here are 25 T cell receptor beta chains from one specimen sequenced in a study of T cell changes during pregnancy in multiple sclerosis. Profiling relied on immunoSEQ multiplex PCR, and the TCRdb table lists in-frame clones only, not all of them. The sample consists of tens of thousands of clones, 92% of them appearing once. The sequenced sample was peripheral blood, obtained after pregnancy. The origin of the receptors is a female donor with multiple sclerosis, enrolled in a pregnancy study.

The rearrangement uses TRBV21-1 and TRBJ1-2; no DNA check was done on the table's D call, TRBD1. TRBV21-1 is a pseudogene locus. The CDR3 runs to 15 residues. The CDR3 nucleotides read TGTGCCAGCAGCAAACATTGGGACAGGGCTTATGGCTACACCTTC. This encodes CASSKHWDRAYGYTF.

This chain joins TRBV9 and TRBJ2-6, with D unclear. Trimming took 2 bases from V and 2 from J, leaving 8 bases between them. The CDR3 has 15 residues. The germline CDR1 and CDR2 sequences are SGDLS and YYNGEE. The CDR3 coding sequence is TGTGCCAGCAGCGTGACAAGTGCTGGGGCCAACGTCCTGACTTTC. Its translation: CASSVTSAGANVLTF.

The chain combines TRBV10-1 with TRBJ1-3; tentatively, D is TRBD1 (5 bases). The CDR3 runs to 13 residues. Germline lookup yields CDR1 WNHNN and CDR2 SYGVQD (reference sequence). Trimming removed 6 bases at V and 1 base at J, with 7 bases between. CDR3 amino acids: CASRAGSGNTIYF. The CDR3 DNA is TGCGCCAGCAGAGCAGGGTCTGGAAACACCATATATTTT.

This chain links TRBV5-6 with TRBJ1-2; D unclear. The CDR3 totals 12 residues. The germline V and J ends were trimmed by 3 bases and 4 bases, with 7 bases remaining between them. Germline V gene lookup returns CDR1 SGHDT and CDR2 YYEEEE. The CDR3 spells CASSSPGYGYTF. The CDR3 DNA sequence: TGTGCCAGCAGCTCTCCGGGCTATGGCTACACCTTC. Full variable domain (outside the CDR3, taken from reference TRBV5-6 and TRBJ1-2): DAGVTQSPTHLIKTRGQQVTLRCSPKSGHDTVSWYQQALGQGPQFIFQYYEEEERQRGNFPDRFSGHQFPNYSSELNVNALLLGDSALYLCASSSPGYGYTFGSGTRLTVV.

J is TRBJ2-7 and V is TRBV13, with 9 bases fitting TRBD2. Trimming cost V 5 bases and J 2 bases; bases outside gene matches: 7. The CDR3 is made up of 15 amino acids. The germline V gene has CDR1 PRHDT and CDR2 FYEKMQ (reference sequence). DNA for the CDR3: TGTGCCAGCAGCCCCTCCGGGACTAGCCCCTACGAGCAGTACTTC. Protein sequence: CASSPSGTSPYEQYF.

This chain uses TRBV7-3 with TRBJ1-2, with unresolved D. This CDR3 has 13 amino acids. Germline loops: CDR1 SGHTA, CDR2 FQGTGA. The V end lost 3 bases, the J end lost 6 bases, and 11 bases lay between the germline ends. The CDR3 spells CASSLQESDGYTF. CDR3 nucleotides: TGTGCCAGCAGCTTGCAGGAATCGGATGGCTACACCTTC.

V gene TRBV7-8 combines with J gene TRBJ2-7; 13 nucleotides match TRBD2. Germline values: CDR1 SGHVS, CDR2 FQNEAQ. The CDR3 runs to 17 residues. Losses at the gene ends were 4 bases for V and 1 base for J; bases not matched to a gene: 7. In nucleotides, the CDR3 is TGTGCCAGCAGCTCCGCCTCGGGACTAGCGGGATCCTACGAGCAGTACTTC. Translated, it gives CASSSASGLAGSYEQYF. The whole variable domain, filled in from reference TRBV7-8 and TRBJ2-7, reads GAGVSQSPRYKVAKRGQDVALRCDPISGHVSLFWYQQALGQGPEFLTYFQNEAQLDKSGLPSDRFFAERPEGSVSTLKIQRTQQEDSAVYLCASSSASGLAGSYEQYFGPGTRLTVT.

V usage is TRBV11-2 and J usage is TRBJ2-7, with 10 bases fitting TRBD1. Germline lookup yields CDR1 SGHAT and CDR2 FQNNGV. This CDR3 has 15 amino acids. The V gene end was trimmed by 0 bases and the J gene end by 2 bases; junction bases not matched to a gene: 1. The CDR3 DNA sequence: TGTGCCAGCAGCTTAGAAGGGACAGGGGCCTACGAGCAGTACTTC. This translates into CASSLEGTGAYEQYF. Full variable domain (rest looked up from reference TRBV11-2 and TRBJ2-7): EAGVAQSPRYKIIEKRQSVAFWCNPISGHATLYWYQQILGQGPKLLIQFQNNGVVDDSQLPKDRFSAERLKGVDSTLKIQPAKLEDSAVYLCASSLEGTGAYEQYFGPGTRLTVT.

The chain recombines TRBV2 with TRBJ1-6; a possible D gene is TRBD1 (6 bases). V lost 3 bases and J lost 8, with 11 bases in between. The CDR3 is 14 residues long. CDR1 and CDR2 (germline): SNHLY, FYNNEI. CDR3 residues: CASSDQGKDSPLHF. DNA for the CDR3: TGTGCCAGCAGTGATCAGGGGAAGGATTCACCCCTCCACTTT. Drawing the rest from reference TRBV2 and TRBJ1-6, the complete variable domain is EPEVTQTPSHQVTQMGQEVILRCVPISNHLYFYWYRQILGQKVEFLVSFYNNEISEKSEIFDDQFSVERPDGSNFTLKIRSTKLEDSAMYFCASSDQGKDSPLHFGNGTRLTVT.

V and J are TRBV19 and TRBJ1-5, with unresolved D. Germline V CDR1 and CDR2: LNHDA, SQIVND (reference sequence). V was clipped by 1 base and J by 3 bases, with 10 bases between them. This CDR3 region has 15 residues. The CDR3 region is CASSIGAGLNQPQHF. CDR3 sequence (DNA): TGTGCCAGTAGTATAGGAGCGGGCCTCAATCAGCCCCAGCATTTT.

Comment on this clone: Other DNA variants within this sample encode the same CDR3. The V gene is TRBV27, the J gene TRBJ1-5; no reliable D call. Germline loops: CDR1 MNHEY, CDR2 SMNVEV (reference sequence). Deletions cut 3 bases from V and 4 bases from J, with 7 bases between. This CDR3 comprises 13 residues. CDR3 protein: CASSLTGNQPQHF. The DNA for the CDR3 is TGTGCCAGCAGTTTGACGGGAAATCAGCCCCAGCATTTT.

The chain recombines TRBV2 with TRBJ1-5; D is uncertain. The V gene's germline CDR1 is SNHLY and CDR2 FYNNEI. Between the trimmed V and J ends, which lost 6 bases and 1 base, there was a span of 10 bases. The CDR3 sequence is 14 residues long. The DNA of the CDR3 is TGTGCCAGCAGGGCGGGATTGAGCAATCAGCCCCAGCATTTT. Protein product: CASRAGLSNQPQHF. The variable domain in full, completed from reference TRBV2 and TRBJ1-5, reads EPEVTQTPSHQVTQMGQEVILRCVPISNHLYFYWYRQILGQKVEFLVSFYNNEISEKSEIFDDQFSVERPDGSNFTLKIRSTKLEDSAMYFCASRAGLSNQPQHFGDGTRLSIL.

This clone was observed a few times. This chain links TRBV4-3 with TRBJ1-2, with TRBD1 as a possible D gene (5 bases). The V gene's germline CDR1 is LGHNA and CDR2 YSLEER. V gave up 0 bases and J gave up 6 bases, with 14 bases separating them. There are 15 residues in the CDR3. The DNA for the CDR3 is TGCGCCAGCAGCCAAGATCCGGGGCGGGAAAATGGCTACACCTTC. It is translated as CASSQDPGRENGYTF.

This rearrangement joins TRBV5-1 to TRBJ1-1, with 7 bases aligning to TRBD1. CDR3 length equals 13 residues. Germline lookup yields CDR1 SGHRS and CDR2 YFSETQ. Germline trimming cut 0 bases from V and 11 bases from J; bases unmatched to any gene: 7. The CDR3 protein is CASSLGLGQVAFF. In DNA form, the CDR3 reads TGCGCCAGCAGCTTGGGTTTAGGACAGGTCGCTTTCTTT.

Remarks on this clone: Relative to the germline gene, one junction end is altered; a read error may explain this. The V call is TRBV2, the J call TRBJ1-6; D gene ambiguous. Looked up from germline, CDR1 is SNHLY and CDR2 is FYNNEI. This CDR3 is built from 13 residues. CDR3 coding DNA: TGTGGCAGCGGAGCAGAGAATAATTCACCCCTCCACTTT. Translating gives CGSGAENNSPLHF. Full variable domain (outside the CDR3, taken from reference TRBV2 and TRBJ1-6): EPEVTQTPSHQVTQMGQEVILRCVPISNHLYFYWYRQILGQKVEFLVSFYNNEISEKSEIFDDQFSVERPDGSNFTLKIRSTKLEDSAMYFCGSGAENNSPLHFGNGTRLTVT.

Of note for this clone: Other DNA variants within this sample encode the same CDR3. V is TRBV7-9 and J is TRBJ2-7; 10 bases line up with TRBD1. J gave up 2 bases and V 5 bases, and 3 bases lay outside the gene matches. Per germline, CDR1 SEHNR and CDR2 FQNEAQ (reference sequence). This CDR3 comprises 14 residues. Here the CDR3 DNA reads TGTGCCAGCAGCCTGGGACAGGGGACCTACGAGCAGTACTTC. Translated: CASSLGQGTYEQYF. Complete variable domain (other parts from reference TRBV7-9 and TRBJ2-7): DTGVSQNPRHKITKRGQNVTFRCDPISEHNRLYWYRQTLGQGPEFLTYFQNEAQLEKSRLLSDRFSAERPKGSFSTLEIQRTEQGDSAMYLCASSLGQGTYEQYFGPGTRLTVT.

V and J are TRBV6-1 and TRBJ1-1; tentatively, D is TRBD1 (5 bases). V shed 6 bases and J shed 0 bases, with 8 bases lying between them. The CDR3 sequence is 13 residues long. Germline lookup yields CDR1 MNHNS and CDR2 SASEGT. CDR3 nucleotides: TGTGCCAGCAGCAGGGCGTTGAACACTGAAGCTTTCTTT. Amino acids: CASSRALNTEAFF.

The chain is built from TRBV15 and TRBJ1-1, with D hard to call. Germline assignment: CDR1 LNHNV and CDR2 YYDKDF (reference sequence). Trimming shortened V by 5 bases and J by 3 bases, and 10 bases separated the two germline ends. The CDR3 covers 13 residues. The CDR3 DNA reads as TGTGCCACCAGCCCTCAGCGGGACACTGAAGCTTTCTTT. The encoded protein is CATSPQRDTEAFF.

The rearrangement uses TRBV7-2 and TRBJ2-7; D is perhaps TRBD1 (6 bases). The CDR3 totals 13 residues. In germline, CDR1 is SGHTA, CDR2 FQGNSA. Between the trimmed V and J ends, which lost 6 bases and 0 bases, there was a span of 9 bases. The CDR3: CASRGHNSYEQYF. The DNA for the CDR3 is TGTGCCAGCAGGGGACATAACTCCTACGAGCAGTACTTC.

The CDR3 nucleotides are TGTGCCAGCAGTTACTCGCGACAGGGTTTGGGCACTGAAGCTTTCTTT. The encoded protein is CASSYSRQGLGTEAFF. The chain is built from TRBV6-5 and TRBJ1-1, with TRBD1 identical over 7 bases. This CDR3 spans 16 amino acids. Germline values: CDR1 MNHEY, CDR2 SVGAGI. Germline trimming cut 0 bases from V and 4 bases from J; bases unmatched to any gene: 8.

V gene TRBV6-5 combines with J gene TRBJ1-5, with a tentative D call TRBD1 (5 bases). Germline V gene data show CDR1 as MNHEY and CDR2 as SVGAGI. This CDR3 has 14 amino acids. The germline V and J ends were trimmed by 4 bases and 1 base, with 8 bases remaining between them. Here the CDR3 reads CASSSGYSNQPQHF. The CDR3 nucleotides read TGTGCCAGCAGTTCAGGGTACAGCAATCAGCCCCAGCATTTT.

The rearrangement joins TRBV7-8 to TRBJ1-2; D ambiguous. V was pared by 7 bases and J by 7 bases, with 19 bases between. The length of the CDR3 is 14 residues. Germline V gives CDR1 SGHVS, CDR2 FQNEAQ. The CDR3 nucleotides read TGTGCCAGCAACCCGGGTCGGGTGGTCCGTGGCTACACCTTC. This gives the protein CASNPGRVVRGYTF.

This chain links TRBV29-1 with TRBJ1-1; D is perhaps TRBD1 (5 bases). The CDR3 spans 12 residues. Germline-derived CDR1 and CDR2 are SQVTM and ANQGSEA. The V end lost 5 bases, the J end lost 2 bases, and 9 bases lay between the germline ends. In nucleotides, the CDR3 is TGCAGCGTTTTAGGGGCTAACACTGAAGCTTTCTTT. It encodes CSVLGANTEAFF.

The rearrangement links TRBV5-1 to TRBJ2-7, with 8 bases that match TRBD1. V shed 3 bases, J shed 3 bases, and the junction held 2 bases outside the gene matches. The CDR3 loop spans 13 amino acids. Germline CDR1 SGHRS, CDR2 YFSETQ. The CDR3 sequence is CASSSGTGYEQYF. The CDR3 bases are TGCGCCAGCAGCTCCGGGACAGGCTACGAGCAGTACTTC. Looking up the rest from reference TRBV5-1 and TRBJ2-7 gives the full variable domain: KAGVTQTPRYLIKTRGQQVTLSCSPISGHRSVSWYQQTPGQGLQFLFEYFSETQRNKGNFPGRFSGRQFSNSRSEMNVSTLELGDSALYLCASSSGTGYEQYFGPGTRLTVT.

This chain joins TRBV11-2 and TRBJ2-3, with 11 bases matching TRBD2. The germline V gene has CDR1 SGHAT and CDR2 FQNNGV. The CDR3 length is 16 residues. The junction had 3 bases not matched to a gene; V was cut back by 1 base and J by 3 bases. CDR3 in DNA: TGTGCCAGCAGCTTAGCTCTAGCGGGAGGAACAGATACGCAGTATTTT. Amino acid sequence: CASSLALAGGTDTQYF.